Presented here are 7 T cell receptor beta chains from one specimen sequenced in a study of blood T cell repertoires in COVID-19. Sequenced by immunoSEQ multiplex PCR; TCRdb stores in-frame clones only, minus some. The repertoire holds about 180,000 clones, with roughly 88% as singletons. The sequencing input was PBMCs or T cells enriched from blood (not recorded which). Receptors were obtained from a man aged 45-60 years who had recovered from COVID-19.

Note on this clone: Other DNA sequences within the sample encode an identical CDR3. The chain has TRBV19 and TRBJ1-2, with D perhaps matching TRBD1 (6 bases). V gave up 4 bases and J gave up 3 bases, with 18 bases separating them. CDR1 is LNHDA and CDR2 is SQIVND in the germline V gene (reference sequence). The CDR3 consists of 16 residues. In DNA form, the CDR3 reads TGTGCCAGTAGTACTAATCTGAGGGGGACGGACTATGGCTACACCTTC. Residues: CASSTNLRGTDYGYTF.

This chain connects TRBV7-9 to TRBJ2-1; tentatively, D is TRBD2 (7 bases). The CDR3 has 14 amino acids. Looked up from germline, CDR1 is SEHNR and CDR2 is FQNEAQ (reference sequence). The V and J ends lost 0 bases and 6 bases respectively, with 9 bases between them. This CDR3 reads CASSLAGGRNEQFF. CDR3 DNA sequence: TGTGCCAGCAGCTTAGCCGGGGGGCGCAATGAGCAGTTCTTC.

The chain joins TRBV5-1 to TRBJ1-4, with D uncertain. The CDR3 is 14 amino acids. Trimming shortened V by 0 bases and J by 8 bases, and 11 bases separated the two germline ends. Per germline, CDR1 SGHRS and CDR2 YFSETQ. The CDR3 DNA is TGCGCCAGCAGCTTGGGGCGAGGAAACGAAAAACTGTTTTTT. As protein: CASSLGRGNEKLFF.

The chain combines TRBV6-1 with TRBJ1-2; D is undetermined. Per germline, CDR1 MNHNS and CDR2 SASEGT. Trimming took off 1 base at V and 6 bases at J, with 9 bases between the two ends. This CDR3 comprises 13 residues. This CDR3 is CASSEGSRDGYTF. Here the CDR3 DNA reads TGTGCCAGCAGTGAAGGATCGAGGGATGGCTACACCTTC.

The chain employs TRBV2 and TRBJ1-6, with TRBD1 matching 8 bases. This CDR3 spans 13 amino acids. Germline CDR1 reads SNHLY; CDR2 reads FYNNEI. V lost 6 bases, J lost 8 bases, and 3 bases stayed unmatched. The CDR3, as DNA: TGTGCCAGCAGAGACAGGGGTTATTCACCCCTCCACTTT. This codes for CASRDRGYSPLHF. The complete variable domain, with remaining parts taken from reference TRBV2 and TRBJ1-6, reads EPEVTQTPSHQVTQMGQEVILRCVPISNHLYFYWYRQILGQKVEFLVSFYNNEISEKSEIFDDQFSVERPDGSNFTLKIRSTKLEDSAMYFCASRDRGYSPLHFGNGTRLTVT.

This chain joins TRBV3-1 (or the pseudogene TRBV3-2) and TRBJ1-6, with 10 bases identical to TRBD1. V lost 4 bases, J lost 6 bases, and 3 bases stayed unmatched. The CDR3 sequence is 15 residues long. Germline CDR1 is LGHDT and CDR2 is YNNKEL (reference sequence). The CDR3 is CASSPRTGGNSPLHF. The CDR3 DNA reads as TGTGCCAGCAGCCCTAGGACAGGGGGTAATTCACCCCTCCACTTT.

This clone was seen a single time. The genes are TRBV2 and TRBJ1-5; D might be TRBD1 (6 bases). The germline CDR1 and CDR2 sequences are SNHLY and FYNNEI. The CDR3 is made up of 14 amino acids. Trimming stripped 2 bases from V and 5 bases from J, with 10 bases between. The CDR3 loop reads CASSEQGHHQPQHF. In DNA, the CDR3 is TGTGCCAGCAGTGAACAGGGGCATCATCAGCCCCAGCATTTT.